Described below is a single T cell receptor beta chain sequence and its context. Its antigen is undetermined. These data belong to a study of T cell responses to AZD1222 COVID-19 vaccine. Turning to the study itself: Second-dose recipients at about 4 or about 12 weeks were treated as one pooled group. Study-level points and caveats: Clonal diversity was possibly underestimated; the donors were predominantly white British and more often female. Across spike, vaccine-associated CD4 TCRs were found, dominant at 160-218 and 743-854.

With 2 bases removed from V and 8 bases from J, the gap between germline ends came to 12 bases. The CDR3 sequence is 14 residues long. Looked up from germline, CDR1 is LNHDA and CDR2 is SQIVND (reference sequence). The protocol was immunoSEQ multiplex PCR, while the TCRdb copy is restricted to in-frame clones and leaves out a portion. The sample lists about 81,000 clones; 90% to 95% were seen once. The genes are TRBV19 and TRBJ2-2; unclear D gene. This TCR was sampled from an adult in good health. This material consisted of peripheral blood, taken on day 0 of AZD1222 vaccination. CDR3 bases: TGTGCCAGTAGTATAACAGAGGATCGAGGGGAGCTGTTTTTT. Its translation: CASSITEDRGELFF.